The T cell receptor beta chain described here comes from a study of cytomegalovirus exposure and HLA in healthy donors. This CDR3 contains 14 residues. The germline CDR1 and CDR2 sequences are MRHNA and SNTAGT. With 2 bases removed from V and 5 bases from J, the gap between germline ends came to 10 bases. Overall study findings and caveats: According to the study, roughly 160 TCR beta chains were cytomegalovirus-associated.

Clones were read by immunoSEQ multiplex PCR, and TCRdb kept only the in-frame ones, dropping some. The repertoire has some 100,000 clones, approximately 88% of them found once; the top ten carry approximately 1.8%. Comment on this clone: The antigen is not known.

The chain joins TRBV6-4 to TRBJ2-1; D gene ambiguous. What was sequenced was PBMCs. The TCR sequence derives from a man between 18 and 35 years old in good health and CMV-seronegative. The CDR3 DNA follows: TGTGCCAGCAGTGACGGGCAGCCTAACAATGAGCAGTTCTTC. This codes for CASSDGQPNNEQFF.